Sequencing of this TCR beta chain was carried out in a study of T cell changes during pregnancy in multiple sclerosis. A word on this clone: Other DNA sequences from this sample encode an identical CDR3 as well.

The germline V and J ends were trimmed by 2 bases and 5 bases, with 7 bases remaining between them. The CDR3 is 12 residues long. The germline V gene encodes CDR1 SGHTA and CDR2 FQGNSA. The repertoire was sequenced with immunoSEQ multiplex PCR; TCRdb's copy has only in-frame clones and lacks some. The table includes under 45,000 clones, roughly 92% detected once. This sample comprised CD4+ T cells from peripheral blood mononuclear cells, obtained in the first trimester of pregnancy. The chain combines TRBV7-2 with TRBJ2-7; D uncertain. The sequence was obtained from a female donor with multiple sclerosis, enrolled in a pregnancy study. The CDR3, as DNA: TGTGCCAGCAGCTTAATAGTACACGAGCAGTACTTC. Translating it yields CASSLIVHEQYF.